This is a list of T cell receptor beta chains from one sample in a study of read filtering for tumor transcriptome and immune sequencing. TCRdb processed the reads anew with MiXCR; each CDR3 protein has one entry. In the table there are about 90,000 distinct CDR3 sequences, roughly 12% of which are singletons. Source material: a population of CD138-negative cells sorted from bone marrow. The origin of the receptors is a donor aged 40 or over with multiple myeloma. CDR3s include the opening cysteine and the closing phenylalanine or tryptophan. A D gene is named only where the DNA matches it firmly. Where a row states a size, it is once, few, many or the class of an expanded clone; other rows omit it.

clone_size,d_call,v_call,j_call,cdr3_aa,cdr3_nt
many,-,TRBV6-2/TRBV6-3,TRBJ2-1,CASSSNTSPRQFF,TGTGCCAGCAGTTCGAACACCAGTCCGCGGCAGTTCTTC
many,TRBD2,TRBV7-2,TRBJ2-1,CASGTVAGGHNEQFF,TGTGCCAGCGGGACCGTAGCGGGAGGACACAATGAGCAGTTCTTC
many,TRBD1,TRBV2,TRBJ2-1,CASSADRGDNEQFF,TGTGCCAGCAGTGCGGACAGGGGGGACAATGAGCAGTTCTTC
many,TRBD1,TRBV28,TRBJ2-7,CASTPGQGRREQYF,TGTGCCAGCACTCCGGGACAGGGCAGGCGCGAGCAGTACTTC
medium-sized,TRBD2,TRBV20-1,TRBJ2-1,CSARDRWREGTDEQFF,TGCAGTGCTAGAGATCGCTGGCGGGAGGGCACGGATGAGCAGTTCTTC
-,TRBD1,TRBV6-1,TRBJ2-5,CASSEGQGAQETQYF,TGTGCCAGCAGTGAAGGACAGGGGGCCCAAGAGACCCAGTACTTC
-,TRBD1,TRBV5-1,TRBJ2-7,CASSLRDRTSYEQYF,TGCGCCAGCAGCTTGCGGGACAGAACTTCCTACGAGCAGTACTTC
many,-,TRBV18,TRBJ2-1,CASSPSAGGSYNEQFF,TGTGCCAGCTCACCCTCAGCAGGGGGGTCCTACAATGAGCAGTTCTTC
many,-,TRBV4-1,TRBJ2-4,CASSQDPPGRAKNIQYF,TGCGCCAGCAGCCAAGATCCTCCGGGTCGGGCCAAAAACATTCAGTACTTC
-,-,TRBV30,TRBJ2-3,CAWGTAGDTQYF,TGTGCCTGGGGGACGGCCGGGGATACGCAGTATTTT
many,-,TRBV7-6,TRBJ2-7,CASSPRQDLYEQYF,TGTGCCAGCAGCCCTCGACAGGATTTATACGAGCAGTACTTC
many,TRBD2,TRBV5-1,TRBJ2-4,CASSRSGVDIQYF,TGCGCCAGCAGCCGTAGCGGGGTGGACATTCAGTACTTC
few,-,TRBV11-3,TRBJ1-1,CASSQRTGNTEAFF,TGTGCCAGCAGCCAAAGAACGGGGAACACTGAAGCTTTCTTT
few,-,TRBV30,TRBJ2-6,CAWNLGRVTGANVLTF,TGTGCCTGGAATCTTGGCAGGGTGACAGGGGCCAACGTCCTGACTTTC
many,-,TRBV6-2/TRBV6-3,TRBJ2-1,CASNPLATYNEQFF,TGTGCCAGCAACCCCCTAGCGACTTACAATGAGCAGTTCTTC
many,TRBD1,TRBV5-1,TRBJ2-3,CASSSQGTDTQYF,TGCGCCAGCAGCTCACAGGGGACAGATACGCAGTATTTT
many,-,TRBV7-3,TRBJ1-1,CASSSYFYTEAFF,TGTGCCAGCAGCTCCTACTTTTACACTGAAGCTTTCTTT
many,-,TRBV6-2/TRBV6-3,TRBJ2-7,CASSYSFPTVPYF,TGTGCCAGCAGTTACTCGTTCCCTACAGTTCCGTACTTC
many,-,TRBV19,TRBJ1-4,CASRTGEKLFF,TGTGCCAGTAGGACGGGTGAAAAACTGTTTTTT
many,-,TRBV5-1,TRBJ1-1,CASSLDTGPGTEAFF,TGCGCCAGCAGCTTGGATACAGGCCCCGGCACTGAAGCTTTCTTT
many,TRBD2,TRBV5-6,TRBJ2-5,CASSLTLSSGRTETQYF,TGTGCCAGCAGCTTGACCTTATCTAGCGGGAGGACAGAGACCCAGTACTTC
many,TRBD1,TRBV11-2,TRBJ2-1,CASSYYVGQGVSSYNEQFF,TGTGCCAGCAGCTATTACGTGGGACAGGGGGTCAGCTCCTACAATGAGCAGTTCTTC
-,TRBD1,TRBV11-2,TRBJ2-4,CASSFGTGGLEYF,TGTGCCAGCAGCTTCGGGACAGGGGGGCTGGAGTACTTC
-,-,TRBV7-6,TRBJ2-7,CASSFAQGGSEQYF,TGTGCCAGCAGCTTCGCACAGGGGGGGTCCGAGCAGTACTTC
many,-,TRBV20-1,TRBJ2-1,CSAPRARRRNEQFF,TGCAGTGCTCCCAGGGCCCGCCGGAGAAATGAGCAGTTCTTC
many,-,TRBV28,TRBJ1-2,CASTPGVQSYGYTF,TGTGCCAGCACTCCCGGGGTCCAGAGCTATGGCTACACCTTC
many,TRBD1,TRBV20-1,TRBJ2-7,CSALRDRGVGEQYF,TGCAGTGCACTCCGGGACAGGGGTGTGGGCGAGCAGTACTTC
-,-,TRBV6-2/TRBV6-3,TRBJ2-1,CASGCFREQFF,TGTGCCAGCGGTTGCTTTCGTGAGCAGTTCTTC
many,TRBD2,TRBV20-1,TRBJ2-1,CSARATSGSSYNEQFF,TGCAGTGCTAGAGCGACTAGCGGGAGCTCCTACAATGAGCAGTTCTTC
-,-,TRBV28,TRBJ2-7,CASSLSLGTYEQYF,TGTGCCAGCAGCCTCTCGTTGGGCACCTACGAGCAGTACTTC
many,-,TRBV21-1,TRBJ1-4,CASSKTVLNEKLFF,TGTGCCAGCAGCAAGACAGTGCTAAATGAAAAACTGTTTTTT
many,-,TRBV19,TRBJ2-3,CASRPTRVADTQYF,TGTGCCAGTAGACCGACTAGAGTCGCAGATACGCAGTATTTT
many,-,TRBV5-1,TRBJ2-1,CASSLWESSYNEQFF,TGCGCCAGCAGCCTGTGGGAGTCCTCCTACAATGAGCAGTTCTTC
many,TRBD2,TRBV5-1,TRBJ2-7,CASSLVSGNSGEQYF,TGCGCCAGCAGCTTAGTTAGCGGGAACTCCGGGGAGCAGTACTTC
medium-sized,-,TRBV12-3/TRBV12-4,TRBJ1-1,CASSYRREMNTEAFF,TGTGCCAGCAGCTACCGAAGGGAAATGAACACTGAAGCTTTCTTT
many,TRBD2,TRBV20-1,TRBJ2-3,CSASAGGSTDTQYF,TGCAGTGCTAGTGCGGGAGGGAGCACAGATACGCAGTATTTT
many,-,TRBV5-1,TRBJ2-2,CASNPDRNTGELFF,TGCGCCAGCAACCCCGACAGGAACACCGGGGAGCTGTTTTTT
many,-,TRBV7-9,TRBJ2-1,CASSLGSSPHNEQFF,TGTGCCAGCAGCTTAGGCTCATCCCCTCACAATGAGCAGTTCTTC
-,-,TRBV7-2,TRBJ2-1,CASSLVDQGNEQFF,TGTGCCAGCAGCTTAGTTGACCAGGGAAATGAGCAGTTCTTC
many,-,TRBV24-1,TRBJ2-2,CATRATGLTGELFF,TGTGCCACCAGGGCAACAGGGCTCACCGGGGAGCTGTTTTTT